This TCR beta chain was sequenced during a study of radiotherapy plus CTLA-4 blockade in lung cancer. Study in general: Among all patients, roughly 17% showed objective responses, while more than 25% had disease control. The study's findings and limits: Some TCR clones had been derived from tumors. These clones expanded in peripheral blood after radiotherapy plus ipilimumab. Per reports, early blood T cell clone dynamics, plus interferon-beta, forecast response most strongly.

V lost 5 bases to trimming and J lost 1 base, with 8 bases between them. Germline V gives CDR1 SGHVS, CDR2 FQNEAQ. This CDR3 contains 13 residues. Libraries were prepared by immunoSEQ multiplex PCR; TCRdb keeps only in-frame clonotypes and omits some of them. The table records tens of thousands of clones, roughly 84% of them present only once. This clone was seen more than once but under ten times. Its target is not known. In chemo-refractory metastatic non-small-cell lung cancer, patients got ipilimumab CTLA-4 blockade together with focal radiation. V is TRBV7-8 and J is TRBJ2-5; D gene ambiguous. The TCR comes from a human donor with non-small cell lung cancer whose response to radiotherapy plus ipilimumab could not be evaluated. Sequencing was performed on peripheral blood, taken from a patient treated with radiotherapy plus ipilimumab. CDR3 bases: TGTGCCAGCAGCCCCCCGGTCCAAGAGACCCAGTACTTC. Translated, it gives CASSPPVQETQYF.